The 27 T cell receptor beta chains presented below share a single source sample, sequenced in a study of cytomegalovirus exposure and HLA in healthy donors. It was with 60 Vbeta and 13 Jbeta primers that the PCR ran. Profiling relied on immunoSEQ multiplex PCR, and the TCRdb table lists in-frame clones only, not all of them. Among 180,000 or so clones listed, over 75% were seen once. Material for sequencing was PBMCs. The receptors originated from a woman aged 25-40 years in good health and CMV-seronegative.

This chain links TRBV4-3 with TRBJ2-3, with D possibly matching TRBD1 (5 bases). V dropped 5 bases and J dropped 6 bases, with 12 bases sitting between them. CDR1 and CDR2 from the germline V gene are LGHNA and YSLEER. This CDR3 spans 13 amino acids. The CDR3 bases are TGCGCCAGCAGCTACTCTCCAGGGGATACGCAGTATTTT. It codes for CASSYSPGDTQYF.

CDR3 loop: CASSPRRQGTNEQYF. The CDR3 nucleotides read TGTGCCAGCAGTCCGAGACGACAGGGTACCAACGAGCAGTACTTC. The rearrangement uses TRBV2 and TRBJ2-7; the match to TRBD1 covers 7 bases. The germline gives CDR1 SNHLY, CDR2 FYNNEI. The CDR3 has 15 amino acids. Germline trimming cut 5 bases from V and 5 bases from J; bases unmatched to any gene: 12.

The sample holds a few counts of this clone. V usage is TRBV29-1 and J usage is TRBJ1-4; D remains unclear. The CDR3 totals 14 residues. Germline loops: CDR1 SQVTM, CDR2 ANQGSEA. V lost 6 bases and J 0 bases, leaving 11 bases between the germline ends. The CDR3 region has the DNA TGCAGCGTCGGCGGAGGAGCAACTAATGAAAAACTGTTTTTT. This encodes CSVGGGATNEKLFF.

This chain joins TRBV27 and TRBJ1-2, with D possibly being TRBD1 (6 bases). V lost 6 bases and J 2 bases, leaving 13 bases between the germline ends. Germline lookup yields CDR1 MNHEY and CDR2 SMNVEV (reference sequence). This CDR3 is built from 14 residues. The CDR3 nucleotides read TGTGCCAGCAGACCTCGGGGGGGCAACTATGGCTACACCTTC. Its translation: CASRPRGGNYGYTF.

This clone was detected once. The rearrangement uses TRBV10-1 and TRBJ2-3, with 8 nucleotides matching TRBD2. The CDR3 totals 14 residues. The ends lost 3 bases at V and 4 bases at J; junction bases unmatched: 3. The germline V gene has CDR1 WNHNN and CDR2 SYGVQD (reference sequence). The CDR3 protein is CASSDGSGADTQYF. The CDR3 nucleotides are TGCGCCAGCAGTGACGGTAGCGGGGCAGATACGCAGTATTTT.

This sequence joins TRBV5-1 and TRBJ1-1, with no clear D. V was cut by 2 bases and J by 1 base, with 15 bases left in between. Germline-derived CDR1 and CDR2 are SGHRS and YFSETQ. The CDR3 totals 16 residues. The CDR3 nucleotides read TGCGCCAGCAGCTTCTCACAGAAGGCTACGAACACTGAAGCTTTCTTT. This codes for CASSFSQKATNTEAFF.

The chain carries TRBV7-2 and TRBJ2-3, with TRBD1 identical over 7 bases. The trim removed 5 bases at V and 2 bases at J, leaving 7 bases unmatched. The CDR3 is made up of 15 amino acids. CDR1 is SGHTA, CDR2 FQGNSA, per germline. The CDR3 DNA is TGTGCCAGCAGCGGGTGGGACAGACTCACAGATACGCAGTATTTT. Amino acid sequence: CASSGWDRLTDTQYF.

In DNA, the CDR3 is TGTGCCAGCAGCTTACAGTCCTACAATGAGCAGTTCTTC. Its protein product is CASSLQSYNEQFF. This sequence joins TRBV13 and TRBJ2-1; no clear D. The CDR3 extends over 13 amino acids. The V gene's germline CDR1 is PRHDT and CDR2 FYEKMQ (reference sequence). Trimming stripped 2 bases from V and 1 base from J, with 3 bases between.

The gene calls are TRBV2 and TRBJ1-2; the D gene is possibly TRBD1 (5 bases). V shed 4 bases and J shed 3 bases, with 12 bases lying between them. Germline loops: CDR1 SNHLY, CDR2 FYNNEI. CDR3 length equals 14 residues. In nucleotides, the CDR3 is TGTGCCAGCAGTGTCGCAGGGCTGGACTATGGCTACACCTTC. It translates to CASSVAGLDYGYTF.

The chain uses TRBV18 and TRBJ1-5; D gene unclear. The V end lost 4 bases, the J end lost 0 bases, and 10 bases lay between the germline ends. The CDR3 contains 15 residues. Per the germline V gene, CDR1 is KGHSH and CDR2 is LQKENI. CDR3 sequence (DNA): TGTGCCAGCTCACTTCAAGAGTATAGCAATCAGCCCCAGCATTTT. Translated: CASSLQEYSNQPQHF.

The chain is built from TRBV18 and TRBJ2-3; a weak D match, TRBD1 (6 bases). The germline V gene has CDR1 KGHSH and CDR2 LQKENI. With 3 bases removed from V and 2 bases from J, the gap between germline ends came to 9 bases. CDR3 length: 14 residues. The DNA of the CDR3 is TGTGCCAGCTCACCGGACAGAAACACAGATACGCAGTATTTT. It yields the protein CASSPDRNTDTQYF.

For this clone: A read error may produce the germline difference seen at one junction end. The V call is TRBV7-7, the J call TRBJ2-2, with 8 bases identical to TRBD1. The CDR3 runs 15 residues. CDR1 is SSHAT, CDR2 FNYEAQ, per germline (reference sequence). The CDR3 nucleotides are TGTGCTAGCAGCTTAGGGACAGGAAACACCGGGGAGCTGTTTTTT. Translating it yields CASSLGTGNTGELFF.

CDR3 nucleotides: TGTGCCAGCAGCCTTACAGGGGGCGGAGGCTACACCTTC. It encodes CASSLTGGGGYTF. This chain connects TRBV7-9 to TRBJ1-2, with 9 bases identical to TRBD1. Germline V CDR1 and CDR2: SEHNR, FQNEAQ (reference sequence). This CDR3 is 13 amino acids long. Trimming cost V 5 bases and J 8 bases; bases outside gene matches: 6.

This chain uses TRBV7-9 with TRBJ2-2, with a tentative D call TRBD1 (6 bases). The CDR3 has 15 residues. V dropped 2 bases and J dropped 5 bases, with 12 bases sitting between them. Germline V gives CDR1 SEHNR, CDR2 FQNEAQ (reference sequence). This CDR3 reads CASSLRQAFTGELFF. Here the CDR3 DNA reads TGTGCCAGCAGCTTAAGACAGGCGTTTACCGGGGAGCTGTTTTTT. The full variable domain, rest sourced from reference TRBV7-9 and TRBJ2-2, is DTGVSQNPRHKITKRGQNVTFRCDPISEHNRLYWYRQTLGQGPEFLTYFQNEAQLEKSRLLSDRFSAERPKGSFSTLEIQRTEQGDSAMYLCASSLRQAFTGELFFGEGSRLTVL.

CDR3 loop: CASSLVGLGGNEQFF. The CDR3 nucleotides are TGTGCCAGCAGCTTAGTAGGGCTAGGGGGCAATGAGCAGTTCTTC. The chain carries TRBV11-2 and TRBJ2-1, with D perhaps TRBD1 (6 bases). The CDR3 has 15 residues. Per germline, CDR1 SGHAT and CDR2 FQNNGV. With 1 base removed from V and 6 bases from J, the gap between germline ends came to 13 bases.

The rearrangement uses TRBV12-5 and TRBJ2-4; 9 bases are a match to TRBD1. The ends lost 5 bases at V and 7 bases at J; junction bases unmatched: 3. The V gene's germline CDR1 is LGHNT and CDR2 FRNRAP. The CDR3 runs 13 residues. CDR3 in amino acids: CASGADRGNIQYF. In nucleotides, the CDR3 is TGTGCTAGTGGTGCAGACAGGGGGAACATTCAGTACTTC.

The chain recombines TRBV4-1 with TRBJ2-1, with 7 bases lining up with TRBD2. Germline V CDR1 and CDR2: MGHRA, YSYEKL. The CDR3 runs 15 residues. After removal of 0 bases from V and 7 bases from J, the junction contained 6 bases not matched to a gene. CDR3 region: CASSQEGGVPNEQFF. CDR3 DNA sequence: TGCGCCAGCAGCCAAGAGGGGGGGGTCCCTAATGAGCAGTTCTTC.

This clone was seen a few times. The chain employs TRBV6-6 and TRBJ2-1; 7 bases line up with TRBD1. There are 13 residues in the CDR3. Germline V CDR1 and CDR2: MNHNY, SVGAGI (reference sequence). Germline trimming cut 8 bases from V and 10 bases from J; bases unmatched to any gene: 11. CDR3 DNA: TGTGCCAGCCTACGAGGGGGCATTACGGAGCAGTTCTTC. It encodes CASLRGGITEQFF.

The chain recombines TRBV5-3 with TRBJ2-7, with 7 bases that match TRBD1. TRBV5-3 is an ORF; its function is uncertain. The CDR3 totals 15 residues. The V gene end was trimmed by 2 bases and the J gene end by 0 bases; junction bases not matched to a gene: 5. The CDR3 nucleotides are TGTGCCAGAAGCTTAGAATGGGACAGCTCCTACGAGCAGTACTTC. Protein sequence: CARSLEWDSSYEQYF.

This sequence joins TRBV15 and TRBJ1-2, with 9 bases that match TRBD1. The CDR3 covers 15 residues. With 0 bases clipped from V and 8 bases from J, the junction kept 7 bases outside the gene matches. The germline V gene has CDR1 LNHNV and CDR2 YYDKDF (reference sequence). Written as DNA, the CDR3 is TGTGCCACCAGCAGAGAGGGACAGGGAGGAGAGGGCTACACCTTC. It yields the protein CATSREGQGGEGYTF.

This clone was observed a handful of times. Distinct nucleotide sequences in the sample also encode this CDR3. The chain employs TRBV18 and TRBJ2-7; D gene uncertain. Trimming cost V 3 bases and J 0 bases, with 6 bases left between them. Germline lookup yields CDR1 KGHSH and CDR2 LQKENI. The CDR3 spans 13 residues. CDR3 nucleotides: TGTGCCAGCTCACCGGCTAGCTCCTACGAGCAGTACTTC. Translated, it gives CASSPASSYEQYF.

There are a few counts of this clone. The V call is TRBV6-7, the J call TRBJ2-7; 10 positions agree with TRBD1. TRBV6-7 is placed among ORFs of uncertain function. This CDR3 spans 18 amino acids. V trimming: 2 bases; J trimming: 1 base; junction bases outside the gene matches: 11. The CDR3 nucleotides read TGTGCCAGCAGTTACGGGACAGGGGCACATACCAATTCCTACGAGCAGTACTTC. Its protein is CASSYGTGAHTNSYEQYF.

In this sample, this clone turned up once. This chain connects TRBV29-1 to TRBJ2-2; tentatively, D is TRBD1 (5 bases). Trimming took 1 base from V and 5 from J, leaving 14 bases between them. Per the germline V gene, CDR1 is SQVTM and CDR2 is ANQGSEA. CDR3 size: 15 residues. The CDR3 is CSVEGTHEGTGELFF. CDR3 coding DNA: TGCAGCGTTGAAGGGACACACGAAGGGACCGGGGAGCTGTTTTTT.

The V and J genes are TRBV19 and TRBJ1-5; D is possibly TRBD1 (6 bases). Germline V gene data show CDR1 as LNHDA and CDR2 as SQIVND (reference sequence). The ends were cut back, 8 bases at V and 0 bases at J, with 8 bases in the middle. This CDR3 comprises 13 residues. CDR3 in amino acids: CASGTSSNQPQHF. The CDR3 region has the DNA TGTGCCAGTGGGACAAGTAGCAATCAGCCCCAGCATTTT.

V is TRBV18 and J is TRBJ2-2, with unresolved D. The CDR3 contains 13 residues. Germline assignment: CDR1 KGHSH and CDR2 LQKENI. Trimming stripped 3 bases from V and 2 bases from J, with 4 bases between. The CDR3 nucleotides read TGTGCCAGCTCACCTAAAAACACCGGGGAGCTGTTTTTT. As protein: CASSPKNTGELFF. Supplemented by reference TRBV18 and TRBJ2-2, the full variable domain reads NAGVMQNPRHLVRRRGQEARLRCSPMKGHSHVYWYRQLPEEGLKFMVYLQKENIIDESGMPKERFSAEFPKEGPSILRIQQVVRGDSAAYFCASSPKNTGELFFGEGSRLTVL.

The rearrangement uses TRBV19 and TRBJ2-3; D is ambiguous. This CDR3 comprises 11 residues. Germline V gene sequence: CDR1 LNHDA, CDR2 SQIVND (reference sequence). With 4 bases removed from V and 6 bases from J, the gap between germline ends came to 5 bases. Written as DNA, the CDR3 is TGTGCCAGTAGTACGAGGGATACGCAGTATTTT. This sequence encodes CASSTRDTQYF.

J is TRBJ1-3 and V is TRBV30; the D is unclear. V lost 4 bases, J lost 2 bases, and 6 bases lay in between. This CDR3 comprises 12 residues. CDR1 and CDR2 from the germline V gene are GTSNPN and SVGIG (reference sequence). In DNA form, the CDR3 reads TGTGCCTGGACGGTTGCTGGAAACACCATATATTTT. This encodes CAWTVAGNTIYF.